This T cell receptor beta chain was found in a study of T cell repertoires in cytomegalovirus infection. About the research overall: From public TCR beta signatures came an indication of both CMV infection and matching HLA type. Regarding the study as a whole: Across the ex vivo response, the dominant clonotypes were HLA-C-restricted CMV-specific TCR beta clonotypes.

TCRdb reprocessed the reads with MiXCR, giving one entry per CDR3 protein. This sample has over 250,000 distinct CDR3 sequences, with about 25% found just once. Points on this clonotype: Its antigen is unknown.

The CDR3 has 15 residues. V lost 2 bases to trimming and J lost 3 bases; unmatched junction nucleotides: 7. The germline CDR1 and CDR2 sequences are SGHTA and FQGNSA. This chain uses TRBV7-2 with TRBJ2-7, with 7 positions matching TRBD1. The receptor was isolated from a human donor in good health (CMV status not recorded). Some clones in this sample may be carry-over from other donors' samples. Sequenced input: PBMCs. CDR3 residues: CASSLSGGLGYEQYF. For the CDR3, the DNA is TGTGCCAGCAGCTTATCAGGGGGTTTAGGCTACGAGCAGTACTTC.